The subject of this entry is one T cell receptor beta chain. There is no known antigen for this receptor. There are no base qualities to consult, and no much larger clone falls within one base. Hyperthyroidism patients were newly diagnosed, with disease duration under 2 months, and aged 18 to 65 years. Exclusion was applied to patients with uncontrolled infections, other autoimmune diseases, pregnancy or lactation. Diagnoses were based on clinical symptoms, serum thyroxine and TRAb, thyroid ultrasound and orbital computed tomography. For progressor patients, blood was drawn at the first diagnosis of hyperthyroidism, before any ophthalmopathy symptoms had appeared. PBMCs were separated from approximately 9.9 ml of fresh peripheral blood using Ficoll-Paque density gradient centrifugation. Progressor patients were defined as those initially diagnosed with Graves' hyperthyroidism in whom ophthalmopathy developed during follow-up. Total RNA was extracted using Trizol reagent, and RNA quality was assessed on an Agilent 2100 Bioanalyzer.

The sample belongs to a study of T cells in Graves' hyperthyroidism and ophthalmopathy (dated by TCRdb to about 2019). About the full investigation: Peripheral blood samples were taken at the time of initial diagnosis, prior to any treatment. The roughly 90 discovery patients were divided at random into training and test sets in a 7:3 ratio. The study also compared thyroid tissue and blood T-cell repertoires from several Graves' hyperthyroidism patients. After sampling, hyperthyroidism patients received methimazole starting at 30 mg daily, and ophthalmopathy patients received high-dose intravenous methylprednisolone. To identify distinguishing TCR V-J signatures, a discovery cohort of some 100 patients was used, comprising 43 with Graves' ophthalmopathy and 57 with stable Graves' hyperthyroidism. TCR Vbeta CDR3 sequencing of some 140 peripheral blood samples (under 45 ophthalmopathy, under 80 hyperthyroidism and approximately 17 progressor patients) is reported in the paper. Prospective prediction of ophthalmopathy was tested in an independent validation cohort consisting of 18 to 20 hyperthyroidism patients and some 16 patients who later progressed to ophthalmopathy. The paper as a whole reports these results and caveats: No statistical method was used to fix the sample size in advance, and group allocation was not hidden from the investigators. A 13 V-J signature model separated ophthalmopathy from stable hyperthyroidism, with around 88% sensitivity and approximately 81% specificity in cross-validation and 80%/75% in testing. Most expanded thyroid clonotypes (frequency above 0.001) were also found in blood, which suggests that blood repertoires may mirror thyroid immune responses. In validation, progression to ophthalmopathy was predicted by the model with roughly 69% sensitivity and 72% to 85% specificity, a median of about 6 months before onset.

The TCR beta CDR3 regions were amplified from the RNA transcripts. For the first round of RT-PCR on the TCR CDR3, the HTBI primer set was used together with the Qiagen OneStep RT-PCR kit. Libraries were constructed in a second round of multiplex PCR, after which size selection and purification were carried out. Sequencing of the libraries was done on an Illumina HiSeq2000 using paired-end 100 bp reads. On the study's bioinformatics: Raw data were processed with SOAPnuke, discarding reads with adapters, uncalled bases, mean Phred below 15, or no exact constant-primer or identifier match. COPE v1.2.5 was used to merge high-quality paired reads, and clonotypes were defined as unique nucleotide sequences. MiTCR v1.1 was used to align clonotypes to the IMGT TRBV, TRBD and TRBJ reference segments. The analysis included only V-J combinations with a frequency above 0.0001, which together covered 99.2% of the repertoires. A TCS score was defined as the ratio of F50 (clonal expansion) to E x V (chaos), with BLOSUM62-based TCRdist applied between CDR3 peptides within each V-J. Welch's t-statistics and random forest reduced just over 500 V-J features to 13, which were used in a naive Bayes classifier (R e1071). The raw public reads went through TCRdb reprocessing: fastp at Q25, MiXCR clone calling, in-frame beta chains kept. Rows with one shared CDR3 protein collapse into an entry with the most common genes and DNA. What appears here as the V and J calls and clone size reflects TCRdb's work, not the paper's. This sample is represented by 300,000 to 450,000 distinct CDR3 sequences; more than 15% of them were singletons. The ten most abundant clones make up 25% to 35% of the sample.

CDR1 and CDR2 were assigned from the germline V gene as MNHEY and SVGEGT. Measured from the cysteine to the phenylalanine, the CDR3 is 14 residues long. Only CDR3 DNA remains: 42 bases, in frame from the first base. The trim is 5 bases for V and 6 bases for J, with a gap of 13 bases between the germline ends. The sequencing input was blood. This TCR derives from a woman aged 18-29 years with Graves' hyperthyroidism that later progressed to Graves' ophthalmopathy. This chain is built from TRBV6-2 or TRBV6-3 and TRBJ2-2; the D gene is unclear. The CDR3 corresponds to CASSRSLVPGELFF. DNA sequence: TGTGCCAGCAGTCGAAGTCTAGTTCCCGGGGAGCTGTTTTTT.